A single sample is the source of the 2 T cell receptor beta chains below, sequenced in a study of T cells in Graves' hyperthyroidism and ophthalmopathy. Researchers took RNA transcripts and amplified the TCR beta CDR3 regions from them. HTBI primers were the set used in a first-round RT-PCR of the TCR CDR3. Each CDR3 protein gets one entry after TCRdb re-called the multiplex PCR reads with MiXCR. The sample carries around 380,000 distinct CDR3 sequences, less than 15% recorded once. Material: blood. Receptors were obtained from a man between 25 and 39 years old with Graves' hyperthyroidism that later progressed to Graves' ophthalmopathy.

The V gene is TRBV4-1, the J gene TRBJ1-2, with 7 positions matching TRBD1. In germline, CDR1 is MGHRA, CDR2 YSYEKL. The CDR3 is 16 residues long. The junction had 12 bases not matched to a gene; V was cut back by 0 bases and J by 8 bases. CDR3 bases: TGCGCCAGCAGCCAAGATCCAGAATCCGGGACAGTCGGCTACACCTTC. Translating it yields CASSQDPESGTVGYTF.

This chain connects TRBV7-2 to TRBJ2-5; D not resolved. Trimming left V 2 bases short and J 2 bases short, with 18 bases between. This CDR3 has 17 amino acids. The V gene's germline CDR1 is SGHTA and CDR2 FQGNSA. The CDR3 protein is CASSLSRFRALQETQYF. The CDR3 coding sequence is TGTGCCAGCAGCTTAAGCAGGTTTCGTGCCCTACAAGAGACCCAGTACTTC. Combining the CDR3 with reference TRBV7-2 and TRBJ2-5 gives the whole variable domain GAGVSQSPSNKVTEKGKDVELRCDPISGHTALYWYRQSLGQGLEFLIYFQGNSAPDKSGLPSDRFSAERTGGSVSTLTIQRTQQEDSAVYLCASSLSRFRALQETQYFGPGTRLLVL.